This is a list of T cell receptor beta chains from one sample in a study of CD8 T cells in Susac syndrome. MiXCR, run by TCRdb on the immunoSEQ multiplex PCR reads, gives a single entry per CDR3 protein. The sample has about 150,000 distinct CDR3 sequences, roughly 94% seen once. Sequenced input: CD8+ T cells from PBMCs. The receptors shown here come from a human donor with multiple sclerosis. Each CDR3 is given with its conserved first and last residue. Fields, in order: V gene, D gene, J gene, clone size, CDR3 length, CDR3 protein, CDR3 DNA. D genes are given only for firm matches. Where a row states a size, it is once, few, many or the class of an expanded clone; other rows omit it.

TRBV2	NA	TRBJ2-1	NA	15	CASSTGRTLYNEQFF	TGTGCCAGCAGTACAGGAAGAACCCTATACAATGAGCAGTTCTTC
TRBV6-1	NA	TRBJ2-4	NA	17	CASSELFGSEAKNIQYF	TGTGCCAGCAGTGAATTATTTGGCAGCGAGGCCAAAAACATTCAGTACTTC
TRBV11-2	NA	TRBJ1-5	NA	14	CASSLEGANQPQHF	TGTGCCAGCAGCTTAGAGGGGGCAAACCAGCCCCAGCATTTT
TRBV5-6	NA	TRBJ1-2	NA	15	CASSLDGRALGGYTF	TGTGCCAGCAGCTTGGACGGCAGAGCTTTGGGGGGCTACACCTTC
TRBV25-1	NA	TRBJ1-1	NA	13	CASSGHWGTEAFF	TGTGCCAGCTCGGGACATTGGGGCACTGAAGCTTTCTTT
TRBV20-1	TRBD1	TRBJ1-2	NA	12	CSATAGGGGYTF	TGCAGTGCTACGGCAGGGGGAGGTGGCTACACCTTC
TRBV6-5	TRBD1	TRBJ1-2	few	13	CASSTGGNYGYTF	TGTGCCAGTTCGACAGGGGGAAACTATGGCTACACCTTC
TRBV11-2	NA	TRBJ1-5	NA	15	CASSLTSRSNQPQHF	TGTGCCAGCAGCTTAACCTCCCGCTCCAATCAGCCCCAGCATTTT
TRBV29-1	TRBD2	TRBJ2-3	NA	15	CSVSPSGASTDTQYF	TGCAGCGTTTCCCCTAGCGGGGCTAGCACAGATACGCAGTATTTT
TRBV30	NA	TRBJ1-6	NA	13	CAWIQTYNSPLHF	TGTGCCTGGATACAGACATATAATTCACCCCTCCACTTT
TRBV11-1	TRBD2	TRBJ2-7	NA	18	CASSLMIMSSGNSYEQYF	TGTGCCAGCAGCTTAATGATCATGTCTAGCGGGAACTCCTACGAGCAGTACTTC
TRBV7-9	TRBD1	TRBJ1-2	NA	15	CASSPTEDRVVSYTF	TGTGCCAGCAGCCCGACCGAGGACAGGGTAGTCAGCTACACCTTC
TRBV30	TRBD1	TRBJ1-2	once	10	CGTGGEGYTF	TGCGGGACAGGGGGCGAAGGCTACACCTTC
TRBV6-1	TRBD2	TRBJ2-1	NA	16	CASSLLAGAVVDEQFF	TGTGCCAGCAGCCTTTTAGCGGGGGCGGTTGTGGATGAGCAGTTCTTC
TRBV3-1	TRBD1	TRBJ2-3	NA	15	CASSRTGQRTDTQYF	TGTGCCAGCAGCCGGACAGGGCAAAGGACAGATACGCAGTATTTT
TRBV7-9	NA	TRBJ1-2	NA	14	CASSPPGQAGGYTF	TGTGCCAGCAGCCCGCCGGGGCAAGCGGGTGGCTACACCTTC
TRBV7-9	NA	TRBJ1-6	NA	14	CASSPDDIVDCHHF	TGTGCCAGCAGCCCCGATGATATTGTGGACTGCCACCACTTT
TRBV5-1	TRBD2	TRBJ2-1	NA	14	CASIGAGTSNEQFF	TGCGCCAGCATCGGAGCGGGGACGTCCAATGAGCAGTTCTTC
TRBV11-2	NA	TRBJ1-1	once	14	CASSSGTANTEAFF	TGTGCCAGCAGCTCAGGGACGGCGAACACTGAAGCTTTCTTT
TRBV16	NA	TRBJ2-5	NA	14	CASSQSGAQETQYF	TGTGCCAGCAGCCAATCGGGGGCTCAAGAGACCCAGTACTTC
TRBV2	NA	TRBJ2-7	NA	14	CASSEGLANFEQYF	TGTGCCAGCAGTGAGGGTCTAGCTAACTTCGAGCAGTACTTC
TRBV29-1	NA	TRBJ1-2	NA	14	CSARTDRINYGYTF	TGCAGCGCTCGCACGGACAGAATAAACTATGGCTACACCTTC
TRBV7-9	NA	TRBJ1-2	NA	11	CASTKSGGYTF	TGTGCCAGCACCAAGTCGGGTGGCTACACCTTC
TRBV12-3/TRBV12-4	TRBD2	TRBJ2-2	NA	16	CASSFWGLINTGELFF	TGTGCCAGCAGTTTCTGGGGACTAATTAACACCGGGGAGCTGTTTTTT
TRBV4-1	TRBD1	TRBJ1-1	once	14	CASSQRMSGGEAFF	TGCGCCAGCAGCCAAAGGATGTCAGGGGGTGAAGCTTTCTTT
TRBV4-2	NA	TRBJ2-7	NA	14	CASSQGQASYEQYF	TGTGCCAGCAGCCAAGGACAGGCCTCCTACGAGCAGTACTTC
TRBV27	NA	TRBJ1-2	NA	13	CASSLSGGKGYTF	TGTGCCAGCAGTTTATCGGGAGGAAAAGGCTACACCTTC
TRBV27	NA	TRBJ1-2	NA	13	CASSFRGGYGYTF	TGTGCCAGCAGTTTTAGGGGGGGCTATGGCTACACCTTC
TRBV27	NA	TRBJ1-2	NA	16	CASSHGLSPGNYGYTF	TGTGCCAGCAGCCACGGACTCTCGCCGGGAAACTATGGCTACACCTTC